Listed below are T cell receptor beta chains from one sample, sequenced in a study of beta chain features in type 1 diabetes. Some clones are missing from TCRdb's copy, which holds only in-frame ones; the method was immunoSEQ multiplex PCR. This sample has about 900,000 clones, with about a sixth found just once. The sequencing sample was made of naive CD4+ T cells from blood. Receptors originate from a woman aged 18-29 years in good health. Both conserved end residues are part of each CDR3. Each record gives: V gene, D gene, J gene, clone size, CDR3 DNA, CDR3 protein. The D gene is left open where the match is weak. Part of the rows lack a size; the others show once, few, many or a class for expanded clones.

V gene: TRBV29-1
D gene: TRBD2
J gene: TRBJ2-2
clone size: .
CDR3 DNA: TGCAGCGTGGCGACTAGCGGGAGTGGTACCGGGGAGCTGTTTTTT
CDR3 protein: CSVATSGSGTGELFF

V gene: TRBV29-1
D gene: TRBD2
J gene: TRBJ2-3
clone size: .
CDR3 DNA: TGCAGCGTTCCCAGGGGACTAGCGGGGAACACAGATACGCAGTATTTT
CDR3 protein: CSVPRGLAGNTDTQYF

V gene: TRBV28
D gene: .
J gene: TRBJ2-7
clone size: few
CDR3 DNA: TGTGCCAGCAGCTATTTAGGGGGCTACGAGCAGTACTTC
CDR3 protein: CASSYLGGYEQYF

V gene: TRBV28
D gene: TRBD1
J gene: TRBJ1-2
clone size: .
CDR3 DNA: TGTGCCAGCAGTTTTTCTGGGACAGGGTTGTTTGGCTACACCTTC
CDR3 protein: CASSFSGTGLFGYTF

V gene: TRBV6-1
D gene: TRBD1
J gene: TRBJ2-1
clone size: few
CDR3 DNA: TGTGCCAGCAGTCAAATCCGGGACAGGGGGTTTGAGCAGTTCTTC
CDR3 protein: CASSQIRDRGFEQFF

V gene: TRBV7-2
D gene: TRBD1
J gene: TRBJ2-1
clone size: few
CDR3 DNA: TGTGCCAGCAGCTCCGGACAGGGGGTGTCCTACAATGAGCAGTTCTTC
CDR3 protein: CASSSGQGVSYNEQFF

V gene: TRBV7-9
D gene: TRBD1
J gene: TRBJ1-3
clone size: .
CDR3 DNA: TGTGCCAGCAGCAGCTCCGGGACAGGGTTTGGAAACACCATATATTTT
CDR3 protein: CASSSSGTGFGNTIYF

V gene: TRBV7-9
D gene: .
J gene: TRBJ2-1
clone size: few
CDR3 DNA: TGTGCCAGCAGCTTAGTCCCGCGGTTAAGCTCCTACAATGAGCAGTTCTTC
CDR3 protein: CASSLVPRLSSYNEQFF

V gene: TRBV7-2
D gene: TRBD1
J gene: TRBJ2-3
clone size: .
CDR3 DNA: TGTGCCAGCAGCTTAGCGGGTAGGGGGCGCTCAACAGATACGCAGTATTTT
CDR3 protein: CASSLAGRGRSTDTQYF

V gene: TRBV28
D gene: TRBD2
J gene: TRBJ2-1
clone size: few
CDR3 DNA: TGTGCCAGCAGTTCCCCTCCGGGACTAGCGGGAGGAGGGTCCTACAATGAGCAGTTCTTC
CDR3 protein: CASSSPPGLAGGGSYNEQFF

V gene: TRBV7-3
D gene: TRBD2
J gene: TRBJ2-2
clone size: .
CDR3 DNA: TGTGCCAGCAGTCGTAGCGGGAGTCGCGCCGGGGAGCTGTTTTTT
CDR3 protein: CASSRSGSRAGELFF

V gene: TRBV5-6
D gene: .
J gene: TRBJ2-2
clone size: .
CDR3 DNA: TGTGCCAGCAGCTTGGTCCCAGACGGGAACACCGGGGAGCTGTTTTTT
CDR3 protein: CASSLVPDGNTGELFF

V gene: TRBV6-6
D gene: TRBD1
J gene: TRBJ2-7
clone size: .
CDR3 DNA: TGTGCCAGCAGTTCCTGGACAGGTTCCTACTCCTACGAGCAGTACTTC
CDR3 protein: CASSSWTGSYSYEQYF

V gene: TRBV21-1
D gene: .
J gene: TRBJ2-3
clone size: few
CDR3 DNA: TGTGCCAGCAGTCCCGAGCGGGGTGAAGATACGCAGTATTTT
CDR3 protein: CASSPERGEDTQYF

V gene: TRBV4-3
D gene: TRBD2
J gene: TRBJ2-1
clone size: few
CDR3 DNA: TGCGCCAGCAGCCCTGGGAGACTAGCGGGATCGGTTGATGAGCAGTTCTTC
CDR3 protein: CASSPGRLAGSVDEQFF

V gene: TRBV7-2
D gene: TRBD1
J gene: TRBJ2-3
clone size: .
CDR3 DNA: TGTGCCAGCAGCCTTGTCAGGGGGAGCACAGATACGCAGTATTTT
CDR3 protein: CASSLVRGSTDTQYF

V gene: TRBV25-1
D gene: TRBD2
J gene: TRBJ2-3
clone size: .
CDR3 DNA: TGTGCCAGCAGTAGTCCACTAGCGGGAGTTACAGATACGCAGTATTTT
CDR3 protein: CASSSPLAGVTDTQYF

V gene: TRBV2
D gene: .
J gene: TRBJ1-3
clone size: few
CDR3 DNA: TGTGCCAGCAGTGAGGGAGGACGAACTGGAAACACCATATATTTT
CDR3 protein: CASSEGGRTGNTIYF

V gene: TRBV27
D gene: TRBD1
J gene: TRBJ1-1
clone size: few
CDR3 DNA: TGTGCCAGCAGTTCCGCAGGGGGCCGGACTGAAGCTTTCTTT
CDR3 protein: CASSSAGGRTEAFF

V gene: TRBV7-8
D gene: TRBD1
J gene: TRBJ1-5
clone size: .
CDR3 DNA: TGTGCCAGCAGCACGATGACAGGGAGCTTGAATCAGCCCCAGCATTTT
CDR3 protein: CASSTMTGSLNQPQHF

V gene: TRBV5-1
D gene: .
J gene: TRBJ1-5
clone size: few
CDR3 DNA: TGCGCCAGCAGCTTGGGGGACCCGGGTCAGCCCCAGCATTTT
CDR3 protein: CASSLGDPGQPQHF

V gene: TRBV6-5
D gene: TRBD2
J gene: TRBJ2-7
clone size: .
CDR3 DNA: TGTGCCAGCAGTTACGCCCGACTAGCGGAATACGAGCAGTACTTC
CDR3 protein: CASSYARLAEYEQYF

V gene: TRBV6-5
D gene: .
J gene: TRBJ2-3
clone size: .
CDR3 DNA: TGTGCCAGCAGTTACGGGGCTTTGAGGGGTAGAGATACGCAGTATTTT
CDR3 protein: CASSYGALRGRDTQYF

V gene: TRBV12-5
D gene: .
J gene: TRBJ2-1
clone size: .
CDR3 DNA: TGTGCTAGTGGTTTGTTTGGGGAGAATGAGCAGTTCTTC
CDR3 protein: CASGLFGENEQFF

V gene: TRBV7-8
D gene: .
J gene: TRBJ1-2
clone size: .
CDR3 DNA: TGTGCCAGCAGCGATAATTCGCGGCTTCAGGGAGGCCACTTTAGCTACACCTTC
CDR3 protein: CASSDNSRLQGGHFSYTF

V gene: TRBV6-5
D gene: .
J gene: TRBJ1-1
clone size: few
CDR3 DNA: TGTGCCAGCAGTTACTCGACGAACACTGAAGCTTTCTTT
CDR3 protein: CASSYSTNTEAFF

V gene: TRBV19
D gene: .
J gene: TRBJ2-5
clone size: once
CDR3 DNA: TGTGCCAGTACCGTGGGAACTAGAGCCCAAGAGACCCAGTACTTC
CDR3 protein: CASTVGTRAQETQYF

V gene: TRBV28
D gene: .
J gene: TRBJ2-1
clone size: .
CDR3 DNA: TGTGCCAGCAGTTCACGACTCGTATCCTACAATGAGCAGTTCTTC
CDR3 protein: CASSSRLVSYNEQFF

V gene: TRBV9
D gene: .
J gene: TRBJ2-4
clone size: few
CDR3 DNA: TGTGCCAGCAGTTTAACTAGCACGGACATTCAGTACTTC
CDR3 protein: CASSLTSTDIQYF

V gene: TRBV18
D gene: .
J gene: TRBJ1-1
clone size: few
CDR3 DNA: TGTGCCAGCTCGCCTTATCCCCGGGGCACTGAAGCTTTCTTT
CDR3 protein: CASSPYPRGTEAFF

V gene: TRBV7-9
D gene: .
J gene: TRBJ2-3
clone size: few
CDR3 DNA: TGTGCCAGCAGCCCAGGTGGACTATCCCCTTCAGATACGCAGTATTTT
CDR3 protein: CASSPGGLSPSDTQYF